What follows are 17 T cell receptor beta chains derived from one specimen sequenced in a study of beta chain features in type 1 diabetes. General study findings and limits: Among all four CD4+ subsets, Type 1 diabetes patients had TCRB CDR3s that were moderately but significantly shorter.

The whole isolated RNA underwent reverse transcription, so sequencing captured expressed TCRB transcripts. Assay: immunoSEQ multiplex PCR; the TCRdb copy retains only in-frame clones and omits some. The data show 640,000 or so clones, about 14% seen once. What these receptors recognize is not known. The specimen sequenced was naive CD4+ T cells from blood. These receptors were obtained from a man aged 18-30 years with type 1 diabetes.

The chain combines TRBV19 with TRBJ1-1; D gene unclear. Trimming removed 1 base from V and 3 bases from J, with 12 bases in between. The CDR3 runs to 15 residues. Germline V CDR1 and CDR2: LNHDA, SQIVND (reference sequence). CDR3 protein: CASSIGTRPDTEAFF. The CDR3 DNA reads TGTGCCAGTAGTATAGGGACCCGTCCGGACACTGAAGCTTTCTTT.

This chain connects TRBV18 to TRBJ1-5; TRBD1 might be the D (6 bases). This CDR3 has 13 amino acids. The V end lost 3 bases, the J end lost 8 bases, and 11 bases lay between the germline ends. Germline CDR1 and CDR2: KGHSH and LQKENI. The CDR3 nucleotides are TGTGCCAGCTCACCCGCAGGGGAAAAGCCCCAGCATTTT. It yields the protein CASSPAGEKPQHF.

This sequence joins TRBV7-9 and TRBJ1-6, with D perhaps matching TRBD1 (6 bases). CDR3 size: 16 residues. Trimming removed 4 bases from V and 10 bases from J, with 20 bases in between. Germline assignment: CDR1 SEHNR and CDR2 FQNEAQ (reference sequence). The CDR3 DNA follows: TGTGCCAGCAGCTCGAGACGGCAGGGGTTCGGGTCACCCCTCCACTTT. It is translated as CASSSRRQGFGSPLHF.

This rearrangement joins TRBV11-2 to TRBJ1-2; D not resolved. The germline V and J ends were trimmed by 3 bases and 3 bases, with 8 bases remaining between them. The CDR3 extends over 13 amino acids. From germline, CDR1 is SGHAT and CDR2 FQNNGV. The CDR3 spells CASSFQKDYGYTF. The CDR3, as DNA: TGTGCCAGCAGCTTTCAGAAGGACTATGGCTACACCTTC.

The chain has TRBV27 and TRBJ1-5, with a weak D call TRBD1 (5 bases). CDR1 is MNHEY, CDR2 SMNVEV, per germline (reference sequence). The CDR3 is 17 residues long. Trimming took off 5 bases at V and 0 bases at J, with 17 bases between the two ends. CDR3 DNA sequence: TGTGCCAGCAGTCCACTAGGACAACCCTATAGCAATCAGCCCCAGCATTTT. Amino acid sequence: CASSPLGQPYSNQPQHF.

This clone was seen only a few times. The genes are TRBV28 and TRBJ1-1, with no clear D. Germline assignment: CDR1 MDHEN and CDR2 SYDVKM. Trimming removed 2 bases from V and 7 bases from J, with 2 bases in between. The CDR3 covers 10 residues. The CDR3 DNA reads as TGTGCCAGCAGTTTAGGTGAAGCTTTCTTT. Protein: CASSLGEAFF. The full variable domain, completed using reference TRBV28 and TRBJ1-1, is DVKVTQSSRYLVKRTGEKVFLECVQDMDHENMFWYRQDPGLGLRLIYFSYDVKMKEKGDIPEGYSVSREKKERFSLILESASTNQTSMYLCASSLGEAFFGQGTRLTVV.

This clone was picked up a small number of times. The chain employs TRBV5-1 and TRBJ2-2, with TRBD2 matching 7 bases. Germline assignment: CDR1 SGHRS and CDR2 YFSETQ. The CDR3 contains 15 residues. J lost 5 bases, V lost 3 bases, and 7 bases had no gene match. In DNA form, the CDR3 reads TGCGCCAGCAGCTCACCCCCCGGGGGGACCGGGGAGCTGTTTTTT. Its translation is CASSSPPGGTGELFF.

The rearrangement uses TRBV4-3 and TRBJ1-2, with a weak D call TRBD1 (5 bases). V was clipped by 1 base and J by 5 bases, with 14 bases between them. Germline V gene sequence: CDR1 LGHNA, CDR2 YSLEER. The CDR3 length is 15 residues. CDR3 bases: TGCGCCAGCAGCCAAGGTGTTGCGCGGGGGTATGGCTACACCTTC. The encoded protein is CASSQGVARGYGYTF.

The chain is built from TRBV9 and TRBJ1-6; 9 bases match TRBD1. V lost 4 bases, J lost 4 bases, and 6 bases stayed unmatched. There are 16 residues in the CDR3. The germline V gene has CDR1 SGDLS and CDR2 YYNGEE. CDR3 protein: CASSTSDRGYNSPLHF. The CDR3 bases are TGTGCCAGCAGCACCTCGGACAGGGGTTATAATTCACCCCTCCACTTT. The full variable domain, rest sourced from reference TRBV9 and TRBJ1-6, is DSGVTQTPKHLITATGQRVTLRCSPRSGDLSVYWYQQSLDQGLQFLIQYYNGEERAKGNILERFSAQQFPDLHSELNLSSLELGDSALYFCASSTSDRGYNSPLHFGNGTRLTVT.

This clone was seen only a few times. The CDR3 DNA reads as TGTGCCAGCGGACCCTCGAACCGTCCCACCTACGAGCAGTACTTC. The encoded protein is CASGPSNRPTYEQYF. This chain joins TRBV21-1 and TRBJ2-7. TRBV21-1 constitutes a pseudogene. The CDR3 is made up of 15 amino acids.

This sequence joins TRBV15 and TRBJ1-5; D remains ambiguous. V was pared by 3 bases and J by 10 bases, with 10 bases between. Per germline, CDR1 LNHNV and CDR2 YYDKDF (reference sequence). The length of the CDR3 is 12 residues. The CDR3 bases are TGTGCCACCAGCAGGGACCCTCTACCCCAGCATTTT. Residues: CATSRDPLPQHF.

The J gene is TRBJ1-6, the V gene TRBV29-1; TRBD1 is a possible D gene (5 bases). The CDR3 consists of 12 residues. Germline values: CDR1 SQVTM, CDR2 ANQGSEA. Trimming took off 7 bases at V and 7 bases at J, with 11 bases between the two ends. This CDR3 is CSAGQPNSPLHF. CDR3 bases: TGCAGCGCGGGGCAACCCAATTCACCCCTCCACTTT.

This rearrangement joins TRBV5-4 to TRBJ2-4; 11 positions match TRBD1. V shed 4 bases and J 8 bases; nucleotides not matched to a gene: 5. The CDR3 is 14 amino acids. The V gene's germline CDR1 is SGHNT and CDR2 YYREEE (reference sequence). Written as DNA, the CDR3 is TGTGCCAGCAGCCCCGGACAGGGGGCATACATTCAGTACTTC. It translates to CASSPGQGAYIQYF.

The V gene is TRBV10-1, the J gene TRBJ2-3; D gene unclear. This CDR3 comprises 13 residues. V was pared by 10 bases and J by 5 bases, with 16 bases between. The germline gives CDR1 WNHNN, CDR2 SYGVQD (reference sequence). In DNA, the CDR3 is TGCGCCACACACCCAGGAGTTGGAGATACGCAGTATTTT. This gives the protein CATHPGVGDTQYF.

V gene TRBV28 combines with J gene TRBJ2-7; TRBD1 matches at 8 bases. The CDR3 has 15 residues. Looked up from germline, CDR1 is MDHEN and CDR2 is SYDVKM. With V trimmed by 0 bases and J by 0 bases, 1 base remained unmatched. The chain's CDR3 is CASSLWGQASYEQYF. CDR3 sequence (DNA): TGTGCCAGCAGTTTATGGGGACAGGCCTCCTACGAGCAGTACTTC.

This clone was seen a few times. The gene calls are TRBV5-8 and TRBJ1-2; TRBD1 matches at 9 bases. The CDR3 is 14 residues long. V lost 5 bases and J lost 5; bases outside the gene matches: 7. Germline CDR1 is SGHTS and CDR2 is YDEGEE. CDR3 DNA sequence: TGTGCCAGCAGTAGGACAGGGGCCAAATATGGCTACACCTTC. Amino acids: CASSRTGAKYGYTF.

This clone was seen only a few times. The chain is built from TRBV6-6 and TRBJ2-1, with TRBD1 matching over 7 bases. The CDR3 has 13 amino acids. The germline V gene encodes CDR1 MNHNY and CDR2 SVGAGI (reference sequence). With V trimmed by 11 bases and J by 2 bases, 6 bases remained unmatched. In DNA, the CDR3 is TGTGCCGGCCGGGACAGCCCCTACAATGAGCAGTTCTTC. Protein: CAGRDSPYNEQFF.